This is a list of T cell receptor beta chains from one sample in a study of neoadjuvant anti-PD-1 for oral cavity cancer. The table came from immunoSEQ multiplex PCR; TCRdb's copy has only in-frame clones and leaves some out. The sample shows approximately 37,000 clones, about 87% of them seen only once. The source was PBMCs, collected before nivolumab (anti-PD-1) treatment. The origin of the receptors is a person between 40 and 80 years old with oral cavity squamous cell carcinoma. CDR3s include the opening cysteine and the closing phenylalanine or tryptophan. D genes are given only for firm matches. Clone size is shown for a subset of rows, as once, few, many or a class of expanded clone.

J gene | clone size | V gene | D gene | CDR3 DNA | CDR3 protein
TRBJ2-2 | NA | TRBV29-1 | TRBD2 | TGCAGCGTCCGACTAGCGGGTACCGGGGAGCTGTTTTTT | CSVRLAGTGELFF
TRBJ1-4 | NA | TRBV2 | NA | TGTGCCAGCAGACTCACAGAGACTAATGAAAAACTGTTTTTT | CASRLTETNEKLFF
TRBJ2-5 | NA | TRBV5-5 | TRBD1 | TGTGCCAGCAGCTTGGCCAACAGGGGCCAAGAGACCCAGTACTTC | CASSLANRGQETQYF
TRBJ1-2 | NA | TRBV28 | TRBD1 | TGTGCCAGCAGTCTAAGCGGACAGGGCATATTTGGCTACACCTTC | CASSLSGQGIFGYTF
TRBJ1-1 | once | TRBV19 | NA | TGTGCCAGTAGCACGACAGGGAACACTGAAGCTTTCTTT | CASSTTGNTEAFF
TRBJ1-5 | NA | TRBV4-2 | NA | TGTGCCAGCAGCCAAGATATAACAGGAGGCACAGGGCAGCCCCAGCATTTT | CASSQDITGGTGQPQHF
TRBJ1-4 | NA | TRBV13 | NA | TGTGCCAGCAGCGCCCGGGTTGAGGCGCTGGCTAATGAAAAACTGTTTTTT | CASSARVEALANEKLFF
TRBJ1-3 | NA | TRBV19 | NA | TGTGCCAGTAGTATTAAAAACTCTGGAAACACCATATATTTT | CASSIKNSGNTIYF
TRBJ2-7 | NA | TRBV2 | NA | TGTGCCAGCAGTGAAGCCTACCTCGGGAGCGCGGACTTC | CASSEAYLGSADF
TRBJ2-3 | once | TRBV5-1 | TRBD2 | TGCGCCAGCAGCAGCTTGGCGGGAGGGGGCACAGATACGCAGTATTTT | CASSSLAGGGTDTQYF
TRBJ2-5 | NA | TRBV30 | NA | TGTGCCTGGAGTGTGAATAGCGGACGAATCCAAGAGACCCAGTACTTC | CAWSVNSGRIQETQYF
TRBJ1-1 | NA | TRBV2 | NA | TGTGCCAGCATGAGGTCTACTGAAGCTTTCTTT | CASMRSTEAFF
TRBJ1-2 | NA | TRBV11-2 | NA | TGTGCCAGCAGCTCATGGGCGGAGGGCTACACCTTC | CASSSWAEGYTF
TRBJ1-1 | NA | TRBV11-3 | NA | TGTGCCAGCAGCCGGGAGACAAACACTGAAGCTTTCTTT | CASSRETNTEAFF
TRBJ1-5 | NA | TRBV19 | NA | TGTGCCACCCTCTATGGGCAGGACGAACAGCCCCAGCATTTT | CATLYGQDEQPQHF
TRBJ1-2 | few | TRBV25-1 | NA | TGTGCCAGCAGCCCACGGGGAGGTGAGGGCTACACCTTC | CASSPRGGEGYTF
TRBJ2-7 | NA | TRBV10-3 | NA | TGTGCCATCAGTGCCGGGTCCCAGGGCGAGCAGTACTTC | CAISAGSQGEQYF
TRBJ1-5 | NA | TRBV5-5 | NA | TGTGCCAGCAGCTTGGGAACTAATCAGCCCCAGCATTTT | CASSLGTNQPQHF
TRBJ1-6 | once | TRBV7-6 | NA | TGTGCCAGCAGCGCGACATTCTATTCACCCCTCCACTTT | CASSATFYSPLHF
TRBJ1-5 | NA | TRBV7-2 | NA | TGTGCCAGCAGCTTAGTGGGTCAGTATAGCAATCAGCCCCAGCATTTT | CASSLVGQYSNQPQHF
TRBJ1-5 | few | TRBV30 | NA | TGTGCCTGGAGTACCCCCGGATTTCAGCCCCAGCATTTT | CAWSTPGFQPQHF
TRBJ2-5 | NA | TRBV7-2 | NA | TGTGCCAGCAGCCCCCTCGGGGCCTCCCAGTACTTC | CASSPLGASQYF
TRBJ2-1 | NA | TRBV9 | TRBD1 | TGTGCCAGCAGCGCCCCCATGGGCCGGGGACAGGGCTGGAATGAGCAGTTCTTC | CASSAPMGRGQGWNEQFF
TRBJ2-3 | once | TRBV5-4 | NA | TGTGCCAGCAGCTTCGGTAGCTTGATGAGCGATACGCAGTATTTT | CASSFGSLMSDTQYF
TRBJ1-1 | NA | TRBV28 | TRBD1 | TGTGCCACCATTGACCCGATTGGACAGGGTAACACTGAAGCTTTCTTT | CATIDPIGQGNTEAFF
TRBJ2-1 | NA | TRBV7-9 | NA | TGTGCCAGCAGCTTAAGAGTAGATGAGCAGTTCTTC | CASSLRVDEQFF
TRBJ1-2 | NA | TRBV6-1 | NA | TGTGCCAGCAACAGGGAACGGGGAGACTATGGCTACACCTTC | CASNRERGDYGYTF
TRBJ2-7 | NA | TRBV7-2 | TRBD1 | TGTGCCAGCAGCTTGTCGGGACAGGGGACGGGGGAGCAGTACTTC | CASSLSGQGTGEQYF